This TCR beta chain derives from a study of beta chain features in type 1 diabetes. Study-wide results and caveats: Type 1 diabetes patients had fewer VDJ junction insertions and more deletions.

Isolated RNA was reverse transcribed in full, so expressed TCRB transcripts were sequenced. Clones were read by immunoSEQ multiplex PCR, and TCRdb kept only the in-frame ones, dropping some. The sample lists 500,000 to 700,000 clones, 15% to 17% occurring once. Comment on this clone: Its target is not known.

The CDR3 runs 13 residues. Trimming cost V 0 bases and J 4 bases, with 4 bases left between them. CDR1 is MNHEY and CDR2 is SMNVEV in the germline V gene (reference sequence). The receptor comes from a young man in good health. The sample was naive CD4+ T cells from blood. This chain links TRBV27 with TRBJ1-3, with D unclear. The CDR3 spells CASSLSAGNTIYF. The CDR3 region has the DNA TGTGCCAGCAGTTTATCAGCCGGAAACACCATATATTTT.